Listed here are 29 T cell receptor beta chains from one sample, sequenced in a study of blood T cell repertoires in COVID-19 (dated by TCRdb to 2020 to 2022). Library method: the immunoSEQ multiplex PCR assay. Sourced from immuneACCESS, this table was stored by TCRdb with only in-frame sequences that have V and J called. A share of the clones is absent; for the studies checked, an unresolved V gene accounts for under half, and the remainder has no known explanation. The sample data list tens of thousands of clones, and approximately 85% of these were observed just once. The biggest ten clones account for roughly 5.6% of the sample. Sequencing was performed on peripheral blood. These receptors all come from an elderly man with acute or convalescent COVID-19.

The V call is TRBV7-9, the J call TRBJ1-1; perhaps TRBD1 as D (5 bases). From germline, CDR1 is SEHNR and CDR2 FQNEAQ (reference sequence). The CDR3 loop spans 15 amino acids. The germline V and J ends were trimmed by 5 bases and 2 bases, with 15 bases remaining between them. The CDR3 bases are TGTGCCAGCAGCCCCCAGGGCGGGGTAAACACTGAAGCTTTCTTT. It translates to CASSPQGGVNTEAFF.

The J gene is TRBJ2-4, the V gene TRBV5-6; tentatively, D is TRBD2 (5 bases). This CDR3 region has 14 residues. In germline, CDR1 is SGHDT, CDR2 YYEEEE. V gave up 5 bases and J gave up 5 bases, with 14 bases separating them. The CDR3 DNA follows: TGTGCCAGCAGTTCTTCCGTGCGGGAAAACATTCAGTACTTC. It translates to CASSSSVRENIQYF.

The V and J genes are TRBV18 and TRBJ2-1, with 13 bases that match TRBD2. The germline V gene encodes CDR1 KGHSH and CDR2 LQKENI. Trimming at V came to 3 bases and at J to 7 bases, leaving 3 bases not matched to a gene. This CDR3 region has 15 residues. The CDR3: CASSPRTSGSNEQFF. CDR3 sequence (DNA): TGTGCCAGCTCACCTAGGACTAGCGGGAGTAATGAGCAGTTCTTC.

The J gene is TRBJ1-3, the V gene TRBV29-1; TRBD1 might be the D (5 bases). Germline loops: CDR1 SQVTM, CDR2 ANQGSEA. This CDR3 contains 17 residues. Trimming cost V 0 bases and J 6 bases, with 21 bases left between them. CDR3 region: CSVEDGVADWGVNTIYF. CDR3 nucleotides: TGCAGCGTTGAAGACGGGGTGGCCGATTGGGGGGTAAACACCATATATTTT.

The J gene is TRBJ1-5, the V gene TRBV6-5; perhaps TRBD1 as D (5 bases). Trimming left V 2 bases short and J 7 bases short, with 15 bases between. This CDR3 region has 15 residues. Germline-derived CDR1 and CDR2 are MNHEY and SVGAGI. CDR3: CASSYHSGGGQPQHF. CDR3 coding DNA: TGTGCCAGCAGTTACCATTCTGGGGGGGGGCAGCCCCAGCATTTT.

This clone appeared once. V usage is TRBV10-3 and J usage is TRBJ2-1, with TRBD2 matching 14 bases. The germline gives CDR1 ENHRY, CDR2 SYGVKD. The CDR3 has 14 residues. Trimming took 6 bases from V and 6 from J; bases not matched to a gene: 1. This CDR3 reads CAIRGTSGSNEQFF. CDR3 sequence (DNA): TGTGCCATCAGGGGGACTAGCGGGAGCAATGAGCAGTTCTTC.

The J gene is TRBJ1-2, the V gene TRBV7-2; 7 positions agree with TRBD1. V was clipped by 5 bases and J by 5 bases; unmatched bases: 5. The CDR3 is 13 residues long. The germline gives CDR1 SGHTA, CDR2 FQGNSA. CDR3 amino acids: CASSPRGRYGYTF. DNA of the CDR3: TGTGCCAGCAGCCCCAGGGGGAGGTATGGCTACACCTTC.

The chain employs TRBV7-2 and TRBJ1-2; 8 nucleotides match TRBD1. There are 14 residues in the CDR3. V shed 7 bases and J 5 bases; nucleotides not matched to a gene: 9. Looked up from germline, CDR1 is SGHTA and CDR2 is FQGNSA. Written as DNA, the CDR3 is TGTGCCAGCACGCTAGGACAGGGCGGGTATGGCTACACCTTC. Residues: CASTLGQGGYGYTF. Full variable domain (remainder filled in from reference TRBV7-2 and TRBJ1-2): GAGVSQSPSNKVTEKGKDVELRCDPISGHTALYWYRQSLGQGLEFLIYFQGNSAPDKSGLPSDRFSAERTGGSVSTLTIQRTQQEDSAVYLCASTLGQGGYGYTFGSGTRLTVV.

The CDR3 reads CASPSTDTQYF. CDR3 sequence (DNA): TGTGCCAGCCCGAGCACAGATACGCAGTATTTT. V gene TRBV28 combines with J gene TRBJ2-3; D remains unclear. Trimming took 8 bases from V and 0 from J, leaving 3 bases between them. CDR3 length equals 11 residues. Germline CDR1 and CDR2: MDHEN and SYDVKM. The full variable domain, in which reference TRBV28 and TRBJ2-3 provide the parts outside the CDR3, is DVKVTQSSRYLVKRTGEKVFLECVQDMDHENMFWYRQDPGLGLRLIYFSYDVKMKEKGDIPEGYSVSREKKERFSLILESASTNQTSMYLCASPSTDTQYFGPGTRLTVL.

The genes are TRBV5-4 and TRBJ2-1, with a tentative D call TRBD2 (6 bases). V was shortened by 2 bases and J by 4 bases, with 13 bases between the two germline ends. The germline V gene encodes CDR1 SGHNT and CDR2 YYREEE (reference sequence). The CDR3 has 15 residues. The CDR3 region has the DNA TGTGCCAGCAGCTTCTTGGACGGGGGATACAATGAGCAGTTCTTC. Encoded protein: CASSFLDGGYNEQFF.

Written as DNA, the CDR3 is TGTGCCTGGAGTGTAAAGCAGGGGGCGTATAATTCACCCCTCCACTTT. Its translation: CAWSVKQGAYNSPLHF. V gene TRBV30 combines with J gene TRBJ1-6, with 8 bases identical to TRBD1. The CDR3 loop spans 16 amino acids. CDR1 is GTSNPN and CDR2 is SVGIG in the germline V gene (reference sequence). The J segment lost 4 bases and the V segment lost 0 bases, leaving 5 bases of the junction unmatched.

The CDR3 sequence is CASQGFNTEAFF. DNA for the CDR3: TGTGCCAGCCAGGGTTTCAACACTGAAGCTTTCTTT. The V call is TRBV28, the J call TRBJ1-1, with a possible D match to TRBD1 (5 bases). The CDR3 runs to 12 residues. V lost 8 bases to trimming and J lost 2 bases, with 9 bases between them. The germline gives CDR1 MDHEN, CDR2 SYDVKM.

The V call is TRBV7-2, the J call TRBJ2-3; 14 nucleotides align to TRBD2. Germline CDR1 reads SGHTA; CDR2 reads FQGNSA. The CDR3 runs to 19 residues. The J segment lost 4 bases and the V segment lost 5 bases, leaving 14 bases of the junction unmatched. The CDR3 DNA reads TGTGCCAGCAGCGCCCGGACTAGCGGGGGGAACAGGCGCTCAGATACGCAGTATTTT. This translates into CASSARTSGGNRRSDTQYF.

This clone showed up just once. This chain connects TRBV18 to TRBJ1-5; tentatively, D is TRBD1 (5 bases). V was clipped by 2 bases and J by 0 bases, with 11 bases between them. CDR3 length: 16 amino acids. Germline V CDR1 and CDR2: KGHSH, LQKENI. The CDR3 DNA follows: TGTGCCAGCTCACCATCAGCAGGGCGTAGCAATCAGCCCCAGCATTTT. It codes for CASSPSAGRSNQPQHF.

J is TRBJ1-2 and V is TRBV30; D unresolved. V lost 3 bases and J 3 bases, leaving 20 bases between the germline ends. The CDR3 has 16 residues. CDR1 is GTSNPN and CDR2 is SVGIG in the germline V gene (reference sequence). The CDR3 loop is CAWSPQRTRLDYGYTF. CDR3 nucleotides: TGTGCCTGGAGCCCCCAGCGGACGCGATTGGACTATGGCTACACCTTC.

This clone was seen many times. The rearrangement links TRBV4-1 to TRBJ2-7; 9 bases map to TRBD2. The V and J ends lost 4 bases and 1 base, in that order; junction bases with no gene match: 11. Germline CDR1 and CDR2: MGHRA and YSYEKL. CDR3 length equals 17 residues. The CDR3 sequence is CASSPRWREGKSYEQYF. CDR3 nucleotides: TGCGCCAGCAGCCCCCGTTGGCGGGAGGGAAAATCCTACGAGCAGTACTTC.

The chain employs TRBV7-3 and TRBJ2-2, with D possibly matching TRBD1 (5 bases). Germline CDR1 is SGHTA and CDR2 is FQGTGA. V shed 7 bases and J shed 6 bases, with 18 bases lying between them. The CDR3 has 15 amino acids. The CDR3 is CASIERAGLPGELFF. The CDR3 region has the DNA TGTGCCAGCATAGAAAGGGCAGGGCTCCCCGGGGAGCTGTTTTTT.

The rearrangement links TRBV9 to TRBJ2-5; TRBD1 might be the D (6 bases). The germline V gene encodes CDR1 SGDLS and CDR2 YYNGEE. V lost 5 bases, J lost 2 bases, and 13 bases lay in between. The CDR3 loop spans 14 amino acids. The CDR3 bases are TGTGCCAGCAGTACAGGGATCCCGCAAGAGACCCAGTACTTC. This sequence encodes CASSTGIPQETQYF.

This clone has a single count. V gene TRBV7-2 combines with J gene TRBJ2-7; D may be TRBD1 (5 bases). CDR1 is SGHTA, CDR2 FQGNSA, per germline. The V end lost 0 bases, the J end lost 3 bases, and 21 bases lay between the germline ends. The CDR3 sequence is 18 residues long. The CDR3 loop reads CASSLAPRQGLIYYEQYF. The CDR3 DNA follows: TGTGCCAGCAGCTTAGCCCCCCGGCAGGGTTTAATTTACTACGAGCAGTACTTC.

The gene calls are TRBV19 and TRBJ1-4; D remains unclear. Germline assignment: CDR1 LNHDA and CDR2 SQIVND (reference sequence). This CDR3 is 15 amino acids long. Between the trimmed V and J ends, which lost 4 bases and 8 bases, there was a span of 17 bases. The CDR3 spells CASSSVLSKLEKLFF. CDR3 nucleotides: TGTGCCAGTAGTAGTGTTCTCTCGAAGCTGGAAAAACTGTTTTTT.

The chain employs TRBV5-4 and TRBJ2-7, with D maybe TRBD2 (5 bases). The germline CDR1 and CDR2 sequences are SGHNT and YYREEE (reference sequence). CDR3 length: 15 amino acids. Trimming pared 1 base from V and 4 bases from J, leaving 15 bases between. The CDR3 here is CASSLPRGITYEQYF. The CDR3 region has the DNA TGTGCCAGCAGCTTGCCCAGAGGGATCACGTACGAGCAGTACTTC.

The rearrangement joins TRBV5-1 to TRBJ2-3; D ambiguous. V was shortened by 3 bases and J by 5 bases, with 16 bases between the two germline ends. The CDR3 runs to 15 residues. Germline lookup yields CDR1 SGHRS and CDR2 YFSETQ. CDR3 amino acids: CASSSNFGDVDTQYF. In DNA, the CDR3 is TGCGCCAGCAGCTCCAACTTCGGAGACGTAGATACGCAGTATTTT.

The V call is TRBV18, the J call TRBJ2-5; 13 bases line up with TRBD2. This CDR3 is built from 16 residues. Looked up from germline, CDR1 is KGHSH and CDR2 is LQKENI. The ends lost 3 bases at V and 4 bases at J; junction bases unmatched: 5. The CDR3 loop reads CASSPAGLAGRETQYF. The CDR3, as DNA: TGTGCCAGCTCACCGGCGGGACTAGCGGGGAGAGAGACCCAGTACTTC.

CDR3 protein: CASNPSSGGAKYTQYF. CDR3 DNA sequence: TGTGCCAGCAACCCCTCTAGCGGGGGGGCCAAATATACGCAGTATTTT. The chain carries TRBV6-2 or TRBV6-3 and TRBJ2-3, with 12 bases identical to TRBD2. V lost 7 bases, J lost 7 bases, and 12 bases stayed unmatched. Germline loops: CDR1 MNHEY, CDR2 SVGEGT. The CDR3 loop spans 16 amino acids.

The CDR3, as DNA: TGTGCCAGCAGCTTTACAGGAATACAAGAGACCCAGTACTTC. Its protein product is CASSFTGIQETQYF. The chain joins TRBV5-4 to TRBJ2-5; possible D gene TRBD1, 5 bases. Trimming took off 2 bases at V and 2 bases at J, with 10 bases between the two ends. Germline CDR1 and CDR2: SGHNT and YYREEE (reference sequence). The CDR3 contains 14 residues.

This clone was seen a few times. The genes are TRBV18 and TRBJ2-7; 8 bases are a match to TRBD2. The CDR3 is 15 residues long. Per germline, CDR1 KGHSH and CDR2 LQKENI. V dropped 3 bases and J dropped 0; count of bases not matched to a gene: 4. CDR3 sequence (DNA): TGTGCCAGCTCACCCAGCGGGAGTAGCTCCTACGAGCAGTACTTC. Translated, it gives CASSPSGSSSYEQYF.

The chain employs TRBV5-1 and TRBJ1-3; tentative D call: TRBD1 (6 bases). The CDR3 is 15 amino acids. Deletions cut 2 bases from V and 4 bases from J, with 13 bases between. The germline CDR1 and CDR2 sequences are SGHRS and YFSETQ. DNA for the CDR3: TGCGCCAGCAGCTTCGGCACAGGGAGCGGAAACACCATATATTTT. Its protein is CASSFGTGSGNTIYF.

The chain is built from TRBV2 and TRBJ2-5; TRBD2 matches 8 bases. The CDR3 totals 15 residues. Germline lookup yields CDR1 SNHLY and CDR2 FYNNEI. V shed 6 bases and J 4 bases; nucleotides not matched to a gene: 10. The chain's CDR3 is CASSGLSGRSETQYF. The CDR3 coding sequence is TGTGCCAGCAGCGGACTAAGCGGGAGATCAGAGACCCAGTACTTC.

V gene TRBV6-5 combines with J gene TRBJ1-2, with a tentative D call TRBD1 (6 bases). Germline CDR1 is MNHEY and CDR2 is SVGAGI. This CDR3 has 14 residues. V was shortened by 7 bases and J by 1 base, with 13 bases between the two germline ends. The CDR3 bases are TGTGCCAGCATACCCTCGGGACATAACTATGGCTACACCTTC. It specifies CASIPSGHNYGYTF.